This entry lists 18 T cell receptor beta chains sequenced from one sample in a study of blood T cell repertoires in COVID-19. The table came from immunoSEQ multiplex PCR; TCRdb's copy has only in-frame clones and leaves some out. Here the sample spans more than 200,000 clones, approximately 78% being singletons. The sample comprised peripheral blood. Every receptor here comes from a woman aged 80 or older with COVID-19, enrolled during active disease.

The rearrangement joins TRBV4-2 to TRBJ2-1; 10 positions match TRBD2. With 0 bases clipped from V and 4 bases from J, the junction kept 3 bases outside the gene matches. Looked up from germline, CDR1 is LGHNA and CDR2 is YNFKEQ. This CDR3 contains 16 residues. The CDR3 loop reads CASSQDVAGGYNEQFF. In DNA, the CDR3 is TGTGCCAGCAGCCAAGACGTAGCGGGGGGATACAATGAGCAGTTCTTC.

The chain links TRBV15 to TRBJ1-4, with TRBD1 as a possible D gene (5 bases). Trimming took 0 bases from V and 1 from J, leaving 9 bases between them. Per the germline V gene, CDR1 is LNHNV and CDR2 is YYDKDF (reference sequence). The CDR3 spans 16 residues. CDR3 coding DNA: TGTGCCACCAGCAGAGAACGGGGGGTAACTAATGAAAAACTGTTTTTT. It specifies CATSRERGVTNEKLFF.

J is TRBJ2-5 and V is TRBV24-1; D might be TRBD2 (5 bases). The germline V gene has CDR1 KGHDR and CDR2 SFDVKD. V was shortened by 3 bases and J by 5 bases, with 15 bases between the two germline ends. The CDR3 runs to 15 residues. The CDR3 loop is CATSDERTRGETQYF. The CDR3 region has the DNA TGTGCCACCAGTGATGAGAGGACCCGAGGGGAGACCCAGTACTTC.

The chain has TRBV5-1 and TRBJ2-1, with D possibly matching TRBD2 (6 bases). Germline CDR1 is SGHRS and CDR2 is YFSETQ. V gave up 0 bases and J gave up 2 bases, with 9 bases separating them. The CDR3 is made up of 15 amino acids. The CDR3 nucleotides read TGCGCCAGCAGCTTGGTGGAGGGGCCCTACAATGAGCAGTTCTTC. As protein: CASSLVEGPYNEQFF.

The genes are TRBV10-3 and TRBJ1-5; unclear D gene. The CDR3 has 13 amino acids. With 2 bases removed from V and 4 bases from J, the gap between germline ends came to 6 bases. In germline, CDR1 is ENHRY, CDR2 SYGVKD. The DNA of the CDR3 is TGTGCCATCAGTGAGATGGCAAATCAGCCCCAGCATTTT. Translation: CAISEMANQPQHF.

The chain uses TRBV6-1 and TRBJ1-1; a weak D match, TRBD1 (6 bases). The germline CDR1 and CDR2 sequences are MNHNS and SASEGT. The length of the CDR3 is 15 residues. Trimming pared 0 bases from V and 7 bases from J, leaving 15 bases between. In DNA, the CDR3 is TGTGCCAGCAGTGAAGCGGTAACAGGGAGAAGTGAAGCTTTCTTT. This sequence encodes CASSEAVTGRSEAFF.

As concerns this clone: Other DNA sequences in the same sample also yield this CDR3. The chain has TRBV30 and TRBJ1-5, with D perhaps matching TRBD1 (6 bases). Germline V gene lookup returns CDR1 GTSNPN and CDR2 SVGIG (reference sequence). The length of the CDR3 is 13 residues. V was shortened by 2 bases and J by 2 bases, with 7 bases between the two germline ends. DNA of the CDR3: TGTGCCTGGAGTCGACAGGGCAATCAGCCCCAGCATTTT. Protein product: CAWSRQGNQPQHF.

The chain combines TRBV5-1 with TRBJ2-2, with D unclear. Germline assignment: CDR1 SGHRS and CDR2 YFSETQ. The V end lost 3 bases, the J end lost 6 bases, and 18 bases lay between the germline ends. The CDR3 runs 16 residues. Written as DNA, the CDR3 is TGCGCCAGCAGCTCCCCTACTTTTGGTAGTCCCGGGGAGCTGTTTTTT. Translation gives CASSSPTFGSPGELFF.

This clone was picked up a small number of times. Written as DNA, the CDR3 is TGTGCCAGTAGTATTGACCGCAACGGAGCTTCACCCCTCCACTTT. Translation gives CASSIDRNGASPLHF. The gene calls are TRBV19 and TRBJ1-6; unclear D gene. V was cut by 3 bases and J by 9 bases, with 15 bases left in between. The CDR3 contains 15 residues. Germline CDR1 LNHDA, CDR2 SQIVND (reference sequence).

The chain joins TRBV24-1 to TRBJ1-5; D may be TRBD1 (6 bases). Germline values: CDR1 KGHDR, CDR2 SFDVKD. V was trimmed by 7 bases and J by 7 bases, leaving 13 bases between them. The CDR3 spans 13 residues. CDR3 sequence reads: CATRTQGLQPQHF. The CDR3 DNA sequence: TGTGCCACCAGGACTCAGGGGTTACAGCCCCAGCATTTT.

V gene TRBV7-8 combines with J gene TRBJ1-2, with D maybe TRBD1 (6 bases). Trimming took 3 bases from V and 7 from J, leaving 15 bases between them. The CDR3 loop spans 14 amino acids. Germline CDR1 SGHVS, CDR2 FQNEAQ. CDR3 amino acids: CASSLIQGIGGYTF. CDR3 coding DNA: TGTGCCAGCAGCTTGATTCAGGGGATCGGTGGCTACACCTTC.

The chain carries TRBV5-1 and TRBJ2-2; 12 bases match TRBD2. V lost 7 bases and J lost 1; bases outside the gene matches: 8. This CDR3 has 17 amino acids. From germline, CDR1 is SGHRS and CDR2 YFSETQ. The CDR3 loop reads CASSQGLAGMNTGELFF. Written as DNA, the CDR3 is TGCGCCAGCTCCCAAGGACTAGCGGGGATGAACACCGGGGAGCTGTTTTTT.

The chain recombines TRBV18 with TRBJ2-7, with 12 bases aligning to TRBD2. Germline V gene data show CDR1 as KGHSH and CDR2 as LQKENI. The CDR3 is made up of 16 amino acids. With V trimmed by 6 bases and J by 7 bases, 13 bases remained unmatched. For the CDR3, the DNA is TGTGCCAGCTCCCGCTTCGAGACTAGCGGGGGAGAGGAGCAGTACTTC. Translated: CASSRFETSGGEEQYF.

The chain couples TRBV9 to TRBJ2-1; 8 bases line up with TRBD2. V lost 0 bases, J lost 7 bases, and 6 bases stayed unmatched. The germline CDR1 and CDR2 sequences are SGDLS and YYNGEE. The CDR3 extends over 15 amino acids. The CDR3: CASSVGGGTSNEQFF. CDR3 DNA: TGTGCCAGCAGCGTAGGTGGCGGGACTAGTAATGAGCAGTTCTTC.

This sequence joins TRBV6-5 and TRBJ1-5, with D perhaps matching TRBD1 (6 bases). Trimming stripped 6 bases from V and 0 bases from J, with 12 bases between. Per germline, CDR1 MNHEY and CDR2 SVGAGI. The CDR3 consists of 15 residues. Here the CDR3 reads CASRRGGFSNQPQHF. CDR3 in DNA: TGTGCCAGCAGGAGAGGGGGATTTAGCAATCAGCCCCAGCATTTT.

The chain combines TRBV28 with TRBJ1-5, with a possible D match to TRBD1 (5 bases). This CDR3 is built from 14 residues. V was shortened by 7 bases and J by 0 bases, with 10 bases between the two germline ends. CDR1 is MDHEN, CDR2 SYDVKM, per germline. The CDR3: CASTAGYSNQPQHF. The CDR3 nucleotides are TGTGCCAGCACCGCAGGGTATAGCAATCAGCCCCAGCATTTT.

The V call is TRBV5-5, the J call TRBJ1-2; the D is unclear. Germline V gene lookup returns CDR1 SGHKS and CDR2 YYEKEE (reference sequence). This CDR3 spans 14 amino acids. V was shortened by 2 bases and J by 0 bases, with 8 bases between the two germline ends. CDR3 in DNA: TGTGCCAGCAGCTTTTCCCCAACTAACTATGGCTACACCTTC. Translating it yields CASSFSPTNYGYTF.

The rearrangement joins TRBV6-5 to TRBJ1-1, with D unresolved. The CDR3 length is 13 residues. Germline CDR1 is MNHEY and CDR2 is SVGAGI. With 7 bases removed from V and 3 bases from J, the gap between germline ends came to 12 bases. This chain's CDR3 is CASTKGGYTEAFF. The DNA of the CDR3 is TGTGCCAGCACCAAGGGAGGGTACACTGAAGCTTTCTTT.